This T cell receptor beta chain was sequenced in a study of T cell responses to AZD1222 COVID-19 vaccine. Notes on the study in general: All repertoire sampling was performed exclusively after the peak T cell response. Reports indicate that nearly half of spike-specific TCRs are directed at unmutated variant regions. Clonal diversity was possibly underestimated; the donors were predominantly white British and more often female.

Losses at the gene ends were 4 bases for V and 6 bases for J; bases not matched to a gene: 12. Germline CDR1 and CDR2: SGHRS and YFSETQ. The CDR3 is 16 residues long. Second-dose timings of about 4 or about 12 weeks were pooled. Assay: immunoSEQ multiplex PCR; the TCRdb copy retains only in-frame clones and omits some. The sample holds around 100,000 clones; around 87% are singletons and the top ten take roughly 10%. About this clone itself: Its antigen is as yet unknown.

This chain uses TRBV5-1 with TRBJ2-3; 9 bases line up with TRBD2. The sequence came from an adult who received the AZD1222 COVID-19 vaccine. Material: peripheral blood, obtained 28 days after the second AZD1222 dose. CDR3 region: CASSGIAGAHLDTQYF. The CDR3 region has the DNA TGCGCCAGCAGCGGAATAGCGGGGGCGCACCTTGATACGCAGTATTTT.